This entry is about one TCR beta chain. The clone's antigen remains unknown. No base-level quality is on record; no much larger clone is a single base apart. These data originate in a study of cytomegalovirus exposure and HLA in healthy donors (dated by TCRdb to about 2017). Regarding the research as a whole: An earlier analysis of approximately 600 of the donors reported 276 Gb of sequence data and 100 million to 130 million unique TCR beta sequences from 150 million to 200 million T cells. Around 320 gigabases of sequencing data and roughly 90 million unique TCR sequences were included in an early release covering about 600 HLA-typed donors. Among the roughly 410 genotyped donors, under 90% belonged to the genetic ancestry cluster associated with self-reported Caucasian donors. The study aimed to test whether signatures of past pathogen exposure could be identified by cataloging public T cell receptors. The study used immunosequencing to profile the T cell repertoires of approximately 630 subjects and linked those repertoires to cytomegalovirus serostatus. In addition to the first cohort of 650 to 750 subjects, a separate validation cohort of over 90 different subjects was used. To predict cytomegalovirus infection status, the study brought together high-throughput TCR immunosequencing, statistical association of individual TCRs with disease status, and machine learning. A later analysis re-examined previously published TCR beta repertoires from 610 or so donors and added high-resolution HLA genotyping to investigate patterns of TCR occurrence. The later analysis used no new phenotypic data to find candidate immune exposures, relying instead on TCR beta sequences and their occurrence across donors. To decide whether each TCR beta V gene segment behaved as functional or pseudogenic, an earlier analysis of approximately 600 of the donors relied on high-throughput TCR beta sequencing. Donor age, sex, ethnicity and CMV serostatus were compiled alongside the repertoire data. A later genetic analysis used genome-wide SNP genotypes for about 60% of the 666 donors, treating that subset as a discovery cohort. Every discovery cohort repertoire had been produced on one sequencing platform. Class I and class II HLA loci were covered by the typing at four-digit resolution. The number of typed donors differed by locus: about 620-640 for A, B, C, DRB1 and DQB1; approximately 520 for DQA1; 606 for DPA1; and about 450 for DPB1. About 5 DR-DQ haplotypes were handled as single units for association and clustering, since linkage in the cohort was strong. Among approximately 370 genotyped donors of the cohort, an average of approximately 240,000 unique TCR beta nucleotide sequences was sequenced per donor, of which roughly 17% were non-productive. What the study reported, not specific to this receptor: A further reported finding was that TCR beta sequences accurately predicted the HLA-A and HLA-B alleles for most subjects in the first cohort. Only TCR beta chains were sequenced in this cohort, and the absence of alpha or paired-chain data limited detectable features. A later genetic analysis associated a missense DCLRE1C variant with V-gene and J-gene trimming of TCR beta chains, and an independent cohort replicated the association. Correlated functional status among segregating V segments might reflect linkage disequilibrium, but an unknown experimental factor could not be ruled out. When HLA alleles, especially DR and DQ, strongly co-occurred, attributing TCR associations to individual alleles was difficult. A later analysis found that HLA-associated TCR beta chains were more clonally expanded and had lower generation probabilities than equally common non-associated chains. Seventeen rarely observed V segments, including chromosome 9 orphons, were excluded from the earlier analysis of some 590 of the donors because counts were too low. Some IMGT-functional V segments, including TRBV6-2 and TRBV6-3, could not be distinguished by the 87-base-pair reads and were therefore excluded. In a later analysis, some 18,000 TCR beta sequences were associated with specific HLA alleles at a false discovery rate of 0.05. Roughly uniform sequencing depth across donors was assumed in presence/absence analyses, although this assumption may not hold. CMV serostatus was the only immune exposure information available for the cohort. The study gave a list of roughly 150 TCR beta chains associated with cytomegalovirus. According to a later analysis, TCR association rates differed among HLA loci, with DRB1 alleles showing the most associated TCRs and HLA-C alleles showing the fewest. The sequencing pipeline was judged likely to have produced a cluster of highly shared sequence variants as a technical artifact. According to the authors, the approach could potentially be generalized to other disease states and immunological phenotypes. A later genetic analysis reported fewer N-insertions in productive TCRs among donors in an Asian-associated ancestry cluster than the roughly 670-donor mean. Cytomegalovirus status was reported to be diagnosed by the classifier with high specificity and sensitivity in both the original and validation cohorts. Because some donors lacked HLA typing at each locus, the association tests relied only on the typed subset. Three of the identified cytomegalovirus-associated TCR beta chains were confirmed in vitro to be specific for cytomegalovirus antigens. According to a later analysis, parvovirus B19, influenza, CMV and Epstein-Barr virus appeared linked to several top co-occurrence clusters. Most CMV-associated TCR beta chains appeared to be HLA-restricted in a later analysis, and the HLA associations seemed to be driven largely by CMV exposure. While some public TCRs were present in many individuals, most TCR sequences turned up only very rarely across donors. In an earlier analysis of some 500 of the donors, most TCR beta V segments were observed in productive rearrangements about 87% or about 30% of the time, broadly matching IMGT annotations.

From the germline V gene (reference sequence), CDR1 is MNHNY and CDR2 is SVGAGI. Its CDR3 holds 13 amino acids, cysteine through phenylalanine. This entry keeps only the CDR3 DNA: 39 bases, framed from base 1. The junction shows trimming of 6 bases on V and 0 bases on J, plus 6 bases between the germline ends. Receptor amplification or capture employed the immunoSEQ multiplex PCR assay. A mixture of 60 forward primers for TCR Vbeta segments and 13 reverse primers for TCR Jbeta segments was used in the multiplex PCR. The CDR3 region of rearranged TCR beta genes was amplified from genomic DNA with a multiplex PCR assay. The amplified TCR beta libraries were sequenced on the Illumina HiSeq System as 87-base-pair reads. Concerning the study's data processing: A later analysis counted tens of millions of unique TCR beta chains across the 666 repertoires, and around 9.9 million of these chains were shared by at least two donors. To remove PCR and sequencing errors, raw reads were error-corrected and collapsed into unique sequences using a nearest-neighbor algorithm that merged closely related sequences. Alignment of CDR3 sequences to IMGT reference sequences was used to assign V, D and J gene segments. For a sequence to be retained, a match of at least six nucleotides to both a V gene segment and a J gene segment was required. A rearrangement was called productive if the CDR3 had no stop codons and remained in frame with V and J, and every other rearrangement was called non-productive. CDR3 was defined by IMGT convention, running from the second conserved V-encoded cysteine to the conserved J-encoded phenylalanine. The earlier analysis of 500 to 750 of the donors excluded any sequence lacking an unambiguous match to a single V gene segment. In an earlier analysis of some 590 of the donors, V segments were called functional above 56.7% productive rearrangements and were called segregating when the between-donor standard deviation exceeded 5%. A statistical classification framework was developed to diagnose cytomegalovirus status using the catalog of TCR beta chain sequences. In a later analysis, V and J genes were assigned by comparing TCR nucleotide sequences against IMGT/GENE-DB human TR gene sequences. Using the TCRdist pipeline, a later analysis assigned CDR3 sequences along with most-parsimonious VDJ recombination scenarios. A later analysis defined each TCR beta chain by its CDR3 amino acid sequence plus V-gene family, and excluded reads lacking a unique V-gene family. As a way to deal with suspected cross-contamination and a sequencing artifact, a later analysis dropped over 550 nucleotide sequences that were highly shared and had low generation probability. A later analysis calculated a clonal expansion index for each public chain from normalized within-repertoire ranks of inferred template counts. In a later analysis, generation probabilities were computed using a VDJ recombination model fitted to out-of-frame rearrangements, and the results were checked against IGoR. In a later analysis, hypergeometric tests were used to score TCR-TCR, TCR-HLA and TCR-CMV co-occurrence, with a repertoire-size bias correction applied to TCR pairs. In a later analysis, false discovery rates were estimated by permuting HLA or CMV assignments 20 times. In a later analysis, co-occurring TCRs were grouped with DBSCAN, and TCRdist sequence similarity was added when clustering was performed within HLA-allele-positive subsets. Repertoires with fewer than 30,000 or more than 120,000 public chains were left out of co-occurrence clustering, as were five repertoires with anomalous nucleotide sharing. TCRdb retrieved this table from immuneACCESS and kept in-frame rearrangements only. Not all clones are present; in checked studies, unresolved V genes account for under half, and no reason is known for the remainder. V, J and clone size derive from that table, while D and trimming were established from the DNA sequence. The sample has roughly 100,000 clones on record, approximately 69% of them singletons. The top ten clones comprise 3.2% of the sample.

In total, more than 500 healthy bone marrow donors made up the cohort. At the time of sampling, all cohort members were nominally healthy, though unrecorded immune exposures were likely present. The donor tested CMV seronegative, placing the donor among the roughly 400 seronegative members of the cohort. Each donor provided a peripheral blood sample, and peripheral blood mononuclear cells were used for TCR beta sequencing. Genomic DNA extraction from the blood cell samples was performed with the Qiagen DNeasy Blood Extraction Kit. The chain is encoded by TRBV6-6 joined to TRBJ1-3, with the D segment identity uncertain. Material: PBMCs. The clonotype originates from a man aged 30-40 years in good health and CMV-seronegative. Here is the DNA: TGTGCCAGCAGCTTGAGCTCTGGAAACACCATATATTTT. The encoded protein is CASSLSSGNTIYF.